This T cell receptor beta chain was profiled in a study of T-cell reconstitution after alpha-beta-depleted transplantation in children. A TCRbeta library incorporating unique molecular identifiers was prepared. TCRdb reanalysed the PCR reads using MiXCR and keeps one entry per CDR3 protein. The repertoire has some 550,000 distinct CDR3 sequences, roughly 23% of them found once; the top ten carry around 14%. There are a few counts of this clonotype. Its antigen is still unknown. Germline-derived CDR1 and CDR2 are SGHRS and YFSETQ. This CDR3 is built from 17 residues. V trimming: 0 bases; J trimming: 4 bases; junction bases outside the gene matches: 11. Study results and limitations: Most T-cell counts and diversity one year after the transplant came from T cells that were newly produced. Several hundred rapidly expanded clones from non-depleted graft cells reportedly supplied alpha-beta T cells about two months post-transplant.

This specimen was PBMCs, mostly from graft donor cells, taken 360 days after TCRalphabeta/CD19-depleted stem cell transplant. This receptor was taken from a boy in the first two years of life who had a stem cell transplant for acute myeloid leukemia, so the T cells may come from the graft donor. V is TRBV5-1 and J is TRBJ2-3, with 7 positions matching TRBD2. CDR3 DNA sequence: TGCGCCAGCAGCTTGGCCGCTCGGACTAGAGGGGCAGATACGCAGTATTTT. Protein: CASSLAARTRGADTQYF. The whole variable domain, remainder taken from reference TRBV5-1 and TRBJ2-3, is KAGVTQTPRYLIKTRGQQVTLSCSPISGHRSVSWYQQTPGQGLQFLFEYFSETQRNKGNFPGRFSGRQFSNSRSEMNVSTLELGDSALYLCASSLAARTRGADTQYFGPGTRLTVL.